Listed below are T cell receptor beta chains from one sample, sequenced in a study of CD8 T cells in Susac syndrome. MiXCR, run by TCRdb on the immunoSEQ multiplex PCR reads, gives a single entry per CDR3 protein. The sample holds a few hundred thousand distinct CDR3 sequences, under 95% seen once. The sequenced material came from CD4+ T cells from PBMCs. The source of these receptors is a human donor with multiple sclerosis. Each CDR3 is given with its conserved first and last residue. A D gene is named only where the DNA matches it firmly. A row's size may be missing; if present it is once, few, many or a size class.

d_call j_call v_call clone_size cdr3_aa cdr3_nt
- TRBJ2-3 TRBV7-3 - CASSSSKGDTQYF TGTGCCAGCAGCTCGAGTAAGGGAGATACGCAGTATTTT
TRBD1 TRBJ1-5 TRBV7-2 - CASSSRTGSGNQPQHF TGTGCCAGCAGCTCCAGGACAGGCTCGGGCAATCAGCCCCAGCATTTT
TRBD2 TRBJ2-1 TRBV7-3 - CASSSHAGGYNEQFF TGTGCCAGCAGCTCCCACGCGGGGGGGTACAATGAGCAGTTCTTC
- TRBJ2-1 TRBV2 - CASSEIFEGVYNEQFF TGTGCCAGCAGTGAAATTTTCGAGGGGGTCTACAATGAGCAGTTCTTC
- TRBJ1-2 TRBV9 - CASRNREIHGYTF TGTGCCAGCAGGAACAGGGAAATTCATGGCTACACCTTC
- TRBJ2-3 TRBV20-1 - CSASHGQVSTDTQYF TGCAGTGCGAGCCACGGACAAGTAAGCACAGATACGCAGTATTTT
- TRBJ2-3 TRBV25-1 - CASSAGPPGRTDTQYF TGTGCCAGCAGTGCGGGACCCCCTGGGCGCACAGATACGCAGTATTTT
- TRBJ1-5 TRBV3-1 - CASSQAIGGDQPQHF TGTGCCAGCAGCCAAGCCATCGGGGGAGATCAGCCCCAGCATTTT
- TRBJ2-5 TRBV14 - CASSQRAEETQYF TGTGCCAGCAGCCAACGGGCTGAAGAGACCCAGTACTTC
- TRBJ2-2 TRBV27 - CASSIGVDTGELFF TGTGCCAGCAGTATCGGGGTTGACACCGGGGAGCTGTTTTTT
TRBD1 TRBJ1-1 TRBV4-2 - CASSQARGRQTEAFF TGTGCCAGCAGCCAAGCCAGGGGGCGACAGACTGAAGCTTTCTTT
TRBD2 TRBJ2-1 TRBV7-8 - CASSLALAGVEQFF TGTGCCAGCAGCTTGGCACTAGCGGGAGTTGAGCAGTTCTTC
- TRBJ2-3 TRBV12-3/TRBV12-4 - CASSLGARDTQYF TGTGCCAGCAGTTTGGGGGCCAGAGATACGCAGTATTTT
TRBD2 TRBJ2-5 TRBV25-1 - CASSDGLADPKETQYF TGTGCCAGCAGTGATGGACTAGCGGACCCAAAAGAGACCCAGTACTTC
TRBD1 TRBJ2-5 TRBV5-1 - CASSLMTGEETQYF TGCGCCAGCAGCTTGATGACAGGGGAGGAGACCCAGTACTTC
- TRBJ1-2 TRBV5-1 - CASSLAGVADRGYTF TGCGCCAGCAGCTTGGCGGGGGTAGCGGATCGTGGCTACACCTTC
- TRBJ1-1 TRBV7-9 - CASSLLSEENTEAFF TGTGCCAGCAGCTTACTCTCGGAGGAGAACACTGAAGCTTTCTTT
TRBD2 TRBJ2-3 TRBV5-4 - CASSWAGGPTQYF TGTGCCAGCAGCTGGGCGGGGGGGCCTACGCAGTATTTT
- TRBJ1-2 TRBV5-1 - CASSPPAAASYYGYTF TGCGCCAGCAGCCCCCCCGCCGCGGCCAGCTACTATGGCTACACCTTC
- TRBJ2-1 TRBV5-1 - CASSLEAGQAYNEQFF TGCGCCAGCAGCTTGGAAGCGGGACAAGCCTACAATGAGCAGTTCTTC
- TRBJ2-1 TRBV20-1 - CSAVRGISDNEQFF TGCAGTGCTGTCCGGGGTATATCGGACAATGAGCAGTTCTTC
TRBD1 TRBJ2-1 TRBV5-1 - CASSLTGLDNEQFF TGCGCCAGCAGTCTGACAGGGTTAGACAATGAGCAGTTCTTC
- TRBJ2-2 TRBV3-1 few CASSQEARPATGELFF TGTGCCAGCAGCCAAGAAGCCCGGCCGGCGACCGGGGAGCTGTTTTTT
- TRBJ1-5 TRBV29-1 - CSVGPGVNQPQHF TGCAGCGTCGGGCCAGGGGTCAATCAGCCCCAGCATTTT
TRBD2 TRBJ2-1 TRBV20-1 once CSAMTSIEFSEQFF TGCAGTGCCATGACTAGCATAGAATTCAGTGAGCAGTTCTTC
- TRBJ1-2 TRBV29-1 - CSVDISGTYGYTF TGCAGCGTTGATATTTCCGGGACGTATGGCTACACCTTC
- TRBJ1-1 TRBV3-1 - CASSHHGVPMEAFF TGTGCCAGCAGCCATCATGGGGTCCCGATGGAAGCTTTCTTT
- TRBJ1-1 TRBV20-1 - CSARDARNTEAFF TGCAGTGCTAGAGATGCGCGCAACACTGAAGCTTTCTTT
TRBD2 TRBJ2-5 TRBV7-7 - CASAKAGGETQYF TGTGCTAGCGCGAAGGCGGGAGGGGAGACCCAGTACTTC
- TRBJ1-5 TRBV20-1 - CSASATGGTDQPQHF TGCAGTGCTAGTGCTACCGGGGGGACCGATCAGCCCCAGCATTTT
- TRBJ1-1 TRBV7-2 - CASSSIKNTEAFF TGTGCCAGCAGCTCGATCAAAAACACTGAAGCTTTCTTT
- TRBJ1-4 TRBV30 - CAWRGDSMGKLFF TGTGCCTGGAGGGGGGACTCGATGGGAAAACTGTTTTTT
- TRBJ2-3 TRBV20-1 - CSARRGPPTDTQYF TGCAGTGCTAGACGGGGTCCACCGACAGATACGCAGTATTTT
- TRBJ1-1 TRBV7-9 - CASSLAARVTEAFF TGTGCCAGCAGCTTGGCCGCCAGGGTGACTGAAGCTTTCTTT
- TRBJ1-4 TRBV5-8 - CASSLTKIGSANEKLFF TGTGCCAGCAGCTTGACGAAGATCGGGTCAGCTAATGAAAAACTGTTTTTT
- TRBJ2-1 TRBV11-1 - CASSLGERHHEQFF TGTGCCAGCAGCTTGGGGGAGCGCCATCATGAGCAGTTCTTC
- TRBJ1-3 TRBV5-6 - CASSLIQGGTRNTIYF TGTGCCAGCAGCTTAATTCAGGGAGGCACAAGAAACACCATATATTTT
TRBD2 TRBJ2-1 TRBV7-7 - CASSATSAAAGEQFF TGTGCTAGCAGCGCTACTAGCGCGGCCGCGGGTGAGCAGTTCTTC
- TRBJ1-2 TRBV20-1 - CGAGGQGKDGYTF TGCGGTGCCGGCGGGCAGGGAAAGGATGGCTACACCTTC
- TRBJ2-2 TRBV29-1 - CSARQNTGELFF TGCAGCGCCCGACAGAACACCGGGGAGCTGTTTTTT
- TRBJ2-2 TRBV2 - CASSRMHPENTGELFF TGTGCCAGCAGTCGGATGCACCCGGAGAACACCGGGGAGCTGTTTTTT
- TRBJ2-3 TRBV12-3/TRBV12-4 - CASSFSSTDTQYF TGTGCCAGCAGTTTCAGTAGCACAGATACGCAGTATTTT
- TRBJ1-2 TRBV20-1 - CSAMGGRYYGYTF TGCAGTGCTATGGGGGGACGGTACTATGGCTACACCTTC
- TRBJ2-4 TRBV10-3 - CASSYGGGDKNIQYF TGTGCCAGTTCATATGGGGGGGGCGACAAAAACATTCAGTACTTC
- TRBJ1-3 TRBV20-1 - CSAADSSGNTIYF TGCAGTGCGGCAGACTCCTCTGGAAACACCATATATTTT
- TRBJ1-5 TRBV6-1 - CASSDRDVSNQPQHF TGTGCCAGCAGTGATCGTGACGTCTCGAATCAGCCCCAGCATTTT
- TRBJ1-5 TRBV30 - CAWSLRRSGNQPQHF TGTGCCTGGAGTCTACGACGGTCAGGAAATCAGCCCCAGCATTTT
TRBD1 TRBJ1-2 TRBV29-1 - CSVTGTEGHSNYGYTF TGCAGCGTTACCGGGACAGAAGGGCACTCAAACTATGGCTACACCTTC
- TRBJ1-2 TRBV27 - CASTPGGGNYGYTF TGTGCCAGCACCCCTGGGGGGGGGAACTATGGCTACACCTTC
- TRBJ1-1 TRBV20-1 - CSATSGDVANTEAFF TGCAGTGCTACTAGCGGGGACGTCGCGAACACTGAAGCTTTCTTT
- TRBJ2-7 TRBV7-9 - CASSLGRISDHLDEQYF TGTGCCAGCAGCCTCGGCAGGATATCGGACCACCTTGACGAGCAGTACTTC
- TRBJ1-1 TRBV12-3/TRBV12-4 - CASSLMAAEAFF TGTGCCAGCAGTTTAATGGCCGCTGAAGCTTTCTTT
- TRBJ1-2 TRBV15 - CATSSDGNYGYTF TGTGCCACCAGCAGTGACGGGAACTATGGCTACACCTTC
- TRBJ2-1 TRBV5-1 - CASAGRGMSSYLNNEQFF TGCGCCTCGGCCGGGAGAGGGATGTCCTCCTACCTGAACAATGAGCAGTTCTTC